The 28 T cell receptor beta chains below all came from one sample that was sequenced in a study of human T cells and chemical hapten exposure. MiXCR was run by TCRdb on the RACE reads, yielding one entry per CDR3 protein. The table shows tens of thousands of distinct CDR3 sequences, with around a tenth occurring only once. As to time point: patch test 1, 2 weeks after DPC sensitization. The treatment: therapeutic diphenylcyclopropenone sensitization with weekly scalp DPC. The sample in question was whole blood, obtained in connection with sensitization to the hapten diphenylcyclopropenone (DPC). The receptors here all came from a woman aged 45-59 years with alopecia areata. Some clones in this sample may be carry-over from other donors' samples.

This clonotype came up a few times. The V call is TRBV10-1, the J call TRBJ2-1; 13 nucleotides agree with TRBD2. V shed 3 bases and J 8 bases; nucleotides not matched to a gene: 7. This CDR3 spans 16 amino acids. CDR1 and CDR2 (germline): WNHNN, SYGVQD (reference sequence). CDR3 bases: TGCGCCAGCAGTGATTCGCGGACTAGCGGGAGAGATGAGCAGTTCTTC. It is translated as CASSDSRTSGRDEQFF.

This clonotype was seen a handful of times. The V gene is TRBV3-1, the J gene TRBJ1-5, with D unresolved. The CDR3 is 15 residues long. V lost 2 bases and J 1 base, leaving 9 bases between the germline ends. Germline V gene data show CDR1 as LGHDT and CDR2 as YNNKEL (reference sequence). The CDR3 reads CASSQIAGSNQPQHF. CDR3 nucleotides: TGTGCCAGCAGCCAAATTGCGGGGAGCAATCAGCCCCAGCATTTT.

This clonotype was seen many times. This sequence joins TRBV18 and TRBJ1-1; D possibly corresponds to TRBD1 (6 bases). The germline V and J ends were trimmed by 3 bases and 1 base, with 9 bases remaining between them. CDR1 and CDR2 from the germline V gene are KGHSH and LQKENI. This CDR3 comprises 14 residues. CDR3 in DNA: TGTGCCAGCTCACCGGGGGGGCCGAACACTGAAGCTTTCTTT. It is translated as CASSPGGPNTEAFF. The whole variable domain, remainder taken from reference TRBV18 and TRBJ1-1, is NAGVMQNPRHLVRRRGQEARLRCSPMKGHSHVYWYRQLPEEGLKFMVYLQKENIIDESGMPKERFSAEFPKEGPSILRIQQVVRGDSAAYFCASSPGGPNTEAFFGQGTRLTVV.

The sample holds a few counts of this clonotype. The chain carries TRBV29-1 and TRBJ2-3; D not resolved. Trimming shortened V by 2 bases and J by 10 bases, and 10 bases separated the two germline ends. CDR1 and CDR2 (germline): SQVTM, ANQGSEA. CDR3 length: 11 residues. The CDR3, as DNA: TGCAGCGTTGAAATTATCATCTCGCAGTATTTT. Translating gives CSVEIIISQYF.

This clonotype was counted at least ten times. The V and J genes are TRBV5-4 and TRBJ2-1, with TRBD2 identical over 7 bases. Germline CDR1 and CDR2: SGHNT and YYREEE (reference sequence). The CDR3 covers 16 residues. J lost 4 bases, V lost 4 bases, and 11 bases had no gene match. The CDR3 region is CASSLDPGLTYNEQFF. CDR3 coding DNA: TGTGCCAGCAGCCTGGATCCGGGACTAACTTACAATGAGCAGTTCTTC.

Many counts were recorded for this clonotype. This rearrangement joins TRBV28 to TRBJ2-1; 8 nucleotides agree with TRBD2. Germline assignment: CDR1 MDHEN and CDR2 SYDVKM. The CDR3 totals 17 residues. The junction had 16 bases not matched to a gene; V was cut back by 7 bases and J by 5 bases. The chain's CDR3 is CASTNPLGTSVDNEQFF. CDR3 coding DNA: TGTGCCAGCACAAACCCCTTGGGGACTAGTGTCGACAATGAGCAGTTCTTC. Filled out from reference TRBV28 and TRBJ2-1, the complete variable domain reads DVKVTQSSRYLVKRTGEKVFLECVQDMDHENMFWYRQDPGLGLRLIYFSYDVKMKEKGDIPEGYSVSREKKERFSLILESASTNQTSMYLCASTNPLGTSVDNEQFFGPGTRLTVL.

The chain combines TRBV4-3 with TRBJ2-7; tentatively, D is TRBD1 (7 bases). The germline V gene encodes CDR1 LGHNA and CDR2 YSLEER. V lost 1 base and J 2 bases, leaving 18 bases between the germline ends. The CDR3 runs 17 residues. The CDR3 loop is CASSQGRGQGGPYEQYF. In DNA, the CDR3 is TGCGCCAGCAGCCAAGGACGGGGGCAGGGGGGCCCCTACGAGCAGTACTTC.

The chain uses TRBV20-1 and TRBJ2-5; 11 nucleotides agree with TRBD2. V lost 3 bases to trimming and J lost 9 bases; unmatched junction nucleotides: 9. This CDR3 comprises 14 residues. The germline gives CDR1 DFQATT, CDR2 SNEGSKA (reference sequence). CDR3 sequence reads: CSARGLAERGAQYF. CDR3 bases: TGCAGTGCTAGGGGACTAGCGGAGCGTGGGGCCCAGTACTTC.

The CDR3 DNA follows: TGTGCCAGCAGTTACTCGAGACATCGAGACCAAGAGACCCAGTACTTC. As protein: CASSYSRHRDQETQYF. This chain links TRBV6-5 with TRBJ2-5; D not certain. Germline CDR1 is MNHEY and CDR2 is SVGAGI. This CDR3 is 16 amino acids long. Trimming pared 0 bases from V and 0 bases from J, leaving 11 bases between.

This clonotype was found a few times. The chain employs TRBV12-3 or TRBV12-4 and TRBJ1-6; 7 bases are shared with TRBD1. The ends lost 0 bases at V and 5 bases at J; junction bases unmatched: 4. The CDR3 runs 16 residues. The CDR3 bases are TGTGCCAGCAGTTTAGCGGGGGGACAGAATAATTCACCCCTCCACTTT. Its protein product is CASSLAGGQNNSPLHF.

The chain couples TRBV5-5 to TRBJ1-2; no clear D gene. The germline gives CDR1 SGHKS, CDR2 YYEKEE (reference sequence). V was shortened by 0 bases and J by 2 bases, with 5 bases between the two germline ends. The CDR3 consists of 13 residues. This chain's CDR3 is CASSLEYNYGYTF. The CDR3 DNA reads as TGTGCCAGCAGCTTGGAGTACAACTATGGCTACACCTTC.

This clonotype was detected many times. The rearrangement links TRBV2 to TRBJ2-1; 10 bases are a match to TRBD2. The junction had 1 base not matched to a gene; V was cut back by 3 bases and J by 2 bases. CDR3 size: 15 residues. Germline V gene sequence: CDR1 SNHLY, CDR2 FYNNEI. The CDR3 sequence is CASSESGRAYNEQFF. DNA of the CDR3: TGTGCCAGCAGTGAGAGCGGGAGGGCCTACAATGAGCAGTTCTTC.

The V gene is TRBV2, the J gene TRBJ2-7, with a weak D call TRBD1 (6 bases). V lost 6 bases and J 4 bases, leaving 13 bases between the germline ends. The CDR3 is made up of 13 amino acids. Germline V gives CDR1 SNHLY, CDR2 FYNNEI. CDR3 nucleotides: TGTGCCAGCAGCCCCGGGACACCTTACGAGCAGTACTTC. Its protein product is CASSPGTPYEQYF.

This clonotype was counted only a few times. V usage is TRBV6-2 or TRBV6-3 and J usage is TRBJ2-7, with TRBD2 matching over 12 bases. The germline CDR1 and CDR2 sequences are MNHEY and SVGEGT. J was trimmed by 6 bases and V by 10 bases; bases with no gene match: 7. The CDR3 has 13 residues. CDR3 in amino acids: CATRPTSGSEQYF. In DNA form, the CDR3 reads TGTGCCACCCGCCCGACTAGCGGGAGCGAGCAGTACTTC.

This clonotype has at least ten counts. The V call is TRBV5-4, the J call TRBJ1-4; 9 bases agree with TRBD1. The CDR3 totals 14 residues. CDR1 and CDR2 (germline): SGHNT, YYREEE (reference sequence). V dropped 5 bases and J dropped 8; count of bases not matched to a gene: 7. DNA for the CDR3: TGTGCCAGCAGTCGCCGGGACAGGGACGAAAAACTGTTTTTT. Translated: CASSRRDRDEKLFF.

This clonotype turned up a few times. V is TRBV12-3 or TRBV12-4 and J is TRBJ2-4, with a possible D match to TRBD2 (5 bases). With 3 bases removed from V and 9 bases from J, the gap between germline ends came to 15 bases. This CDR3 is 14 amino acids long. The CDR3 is CASSFRTGKGIQYF. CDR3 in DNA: TGTGCCAGCAGTTTCAGGACTGGCAAGGGCATTCAGTACTTC.

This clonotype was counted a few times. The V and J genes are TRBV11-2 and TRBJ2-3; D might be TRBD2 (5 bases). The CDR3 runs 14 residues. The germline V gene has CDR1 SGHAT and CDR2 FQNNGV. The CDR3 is CASGGGPRTDTQYF. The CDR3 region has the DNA TGTGCGTCAGGAGGCGGGCCTCGCACAGATACGCAGTATTTT. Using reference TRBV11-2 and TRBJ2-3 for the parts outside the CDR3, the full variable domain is EAGVAQSPRYKIIEKRQSVAFWCNPISGHATLYWYQQILGQGPKLLIQFQNNGVVDDSQLPKDRFSAERLKGVDSTLKIQPAKLEDSAVYLCASGGGPRTDTQYFGPGTRLTVL.

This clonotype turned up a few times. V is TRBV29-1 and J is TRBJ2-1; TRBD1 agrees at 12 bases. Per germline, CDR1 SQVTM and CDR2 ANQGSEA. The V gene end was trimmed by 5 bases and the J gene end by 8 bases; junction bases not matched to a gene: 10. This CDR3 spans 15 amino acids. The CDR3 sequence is CSVLGTGGPGDEQFF. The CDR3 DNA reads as TGCAGCGTTCTAGGGACAGGGGGCCCTGGGGATGAGCAGTTCTTC.

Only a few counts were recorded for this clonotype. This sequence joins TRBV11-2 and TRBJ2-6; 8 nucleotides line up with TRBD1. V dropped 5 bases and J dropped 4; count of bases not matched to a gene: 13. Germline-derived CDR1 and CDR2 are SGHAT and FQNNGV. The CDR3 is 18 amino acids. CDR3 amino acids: CASSPRPQGAGGANVLTF. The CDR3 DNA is TGTGCCAGCAGCCCAAGACCTCAGGGGGCAGGAGGGGCCAACGTCCTGACTTTC. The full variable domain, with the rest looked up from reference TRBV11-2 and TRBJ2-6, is EAGVAQSPRYKIIEKRQSVAFWCNPISGHATLYWYQQILGQGPKLLIQFQNNGVVDDSQLPKDRFSAERLKGVDSTLKIQPAKLEDSAVYLCASSPRPQGAGGANVLTFGAGSRLTVL.

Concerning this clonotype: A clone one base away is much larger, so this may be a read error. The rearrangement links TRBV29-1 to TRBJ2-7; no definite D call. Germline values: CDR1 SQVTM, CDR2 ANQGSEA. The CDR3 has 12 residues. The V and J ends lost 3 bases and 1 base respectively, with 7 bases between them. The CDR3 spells CSVETNSYEQYF. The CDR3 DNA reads TGCAGCGTTGAGACAAATTCCTACGAGCAGTACTTC.

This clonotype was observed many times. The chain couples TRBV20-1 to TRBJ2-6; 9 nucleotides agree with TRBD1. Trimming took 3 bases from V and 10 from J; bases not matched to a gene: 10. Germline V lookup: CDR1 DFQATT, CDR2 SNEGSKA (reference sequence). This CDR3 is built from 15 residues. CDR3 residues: CSASPHDRGRNVLTF. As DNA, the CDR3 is TGCAGTGCTAGTCCCCACGACAGGGGGAGGAACGTCCTGACTTTC.

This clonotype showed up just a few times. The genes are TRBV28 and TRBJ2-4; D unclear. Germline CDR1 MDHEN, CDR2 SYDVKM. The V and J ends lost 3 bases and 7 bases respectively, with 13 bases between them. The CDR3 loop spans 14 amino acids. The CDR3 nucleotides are TGTGCCAGCAGTTTGGGTCAGCTTCCTAACATTCAGTACTTC. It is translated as CASSLGQLPNIQYF.

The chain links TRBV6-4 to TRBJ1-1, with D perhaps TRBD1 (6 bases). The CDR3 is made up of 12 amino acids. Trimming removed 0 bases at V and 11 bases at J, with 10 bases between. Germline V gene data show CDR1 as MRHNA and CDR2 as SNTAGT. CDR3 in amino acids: CASSDSTGNAFF. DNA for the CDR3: TGTGCCAGCAGTGACTCGACAGGTAACGCTTTCTTT.

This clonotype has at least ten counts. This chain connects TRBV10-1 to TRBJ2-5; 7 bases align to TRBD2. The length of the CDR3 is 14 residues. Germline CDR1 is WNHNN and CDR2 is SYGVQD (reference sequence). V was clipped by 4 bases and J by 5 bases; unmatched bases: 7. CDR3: CASSARGGKETQYF. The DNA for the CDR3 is TGCGCCAGCAGTGCCCGGGGAGGGAAGGAGACCCAGTACTTC.

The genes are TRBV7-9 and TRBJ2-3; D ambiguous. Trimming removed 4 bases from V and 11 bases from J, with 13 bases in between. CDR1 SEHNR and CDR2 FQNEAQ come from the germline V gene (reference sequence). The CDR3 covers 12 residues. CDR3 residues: CASSSDPLKQYF. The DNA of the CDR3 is TGTGCCAGCAGCTCCGATCCTCTTAAGCAGTATTTT.

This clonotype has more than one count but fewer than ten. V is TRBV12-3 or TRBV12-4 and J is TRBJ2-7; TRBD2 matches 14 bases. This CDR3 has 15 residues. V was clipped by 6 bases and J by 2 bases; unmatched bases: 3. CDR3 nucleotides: TGTGCCAGCAGCCCGGGACTAGCGGGAGCCTACGAGCAGTACTTC. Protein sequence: CASSPGLAGAYEQYF.

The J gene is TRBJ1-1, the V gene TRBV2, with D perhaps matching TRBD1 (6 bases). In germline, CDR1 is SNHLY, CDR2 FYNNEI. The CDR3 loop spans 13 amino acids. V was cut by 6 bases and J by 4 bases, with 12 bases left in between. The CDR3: CASSRGRLTEAFF. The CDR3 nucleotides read TGTGCCAGCAGCCGGGGGCGTCTCACTGAAGCTTTCTTT.

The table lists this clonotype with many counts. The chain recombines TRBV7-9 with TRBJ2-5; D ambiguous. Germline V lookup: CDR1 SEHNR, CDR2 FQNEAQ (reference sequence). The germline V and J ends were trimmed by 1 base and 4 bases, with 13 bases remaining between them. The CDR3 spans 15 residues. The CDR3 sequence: CASSLVPRLGETQYF. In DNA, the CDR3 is TGTGCCAGCAGCTTAGTCCCCAGGCTAGGAGAGACCCAGTACTTC.